This T cell receptor (beta chain) comes out of a study of blood T cell repertoires in COVID-19 (TCRdb year 2020). Background for the entire study: The collaborator samples originated in the United States, Italy and Spain and spanned the acute and convalescent phases of COVID-19. A freely available public database, intended as a resource for researchers studying the immune response to SARS-CoV-2, is where the repertoires were released. Where available, HLA class I and class II types were obtained from metadata supplied by the sample provider rather than from assay-based typing. The prospective study material was composed of cDNA or gDNA derived from T cells, B-cell-depleted T cells, or PBMCs. Sample metadata almost always included a de-identified subject ID, COVID-19 status, age in years and sex. The samples were drawn from two sources: the first 160 participants of the ongoing ImmuneRACE study, and approximately 1,300 subjects contributed by 6 global collaborators. Deeply sampled blood TCRbeta repertoires from subjects exposed to, actively infected with, or recovered from COVID-19 were included in the dataset. Study-wide conclusions, independent of this receptor: How much clinical and demographic metadata was included differed by source and by participant, and the metadata was provided uncurated.

V is cut by 0 bases and J by 4 bases, and the space between the germline ends is 5 bases. CDR1 SGDLS and CDR2 YYNGEE were looked up in the germline V gene. Measured from the cysteine to the phenylalanine, the CDR3 is 13 residues long. Only CDR3 DNA remains: 39 bases, in frame from the first base. Concerning this clone: Its antigen target is currently unknown. Base quality data are lacking; no much larger clone is found one base away.

Whole blood was collected in K2EDTA tubes by collaborating institutions according to the institutions' own protocols. For TCRbeta analysis, collaborators shipped samples in one of three forms: frozen whole blood, isolated PBMCs, or DNA extracted from either of those sample types. TCRbeta CDR3 regions were amplified from genomic DNA using the immunoSEQ Assay, a bias-controlled multiplex PCR. On the authors' methods: The number of nucleated cells in each sample was estimated by amplification of reference gene primers within the assay. Sequence reads were collapsed and filtered to measure the absolute abundance of every unique TCRbeta CDR3 rearrangement. For each sample, productive Simpson clonality was calculated as the square root of Simpson's diversity index over productive rearrangements. TCRdb took over this immuneACCESS table, retaining in-frame rearrangements with V and J assigned. Such tables are incomplete; in checked studies, under half of the missing clones stem from an unresolved V gene, and the remainder is unexplained. The DNA gave D and trimming, while V, J and clone size come from that table. For this sample the table gives tens of thousands of clones, of which 80% to 90% were detected only once. The biggest ten clones account for around 1.6% of the sample.

Sample: peripheral blood. The V and J genes are TRBV9 and TRBJ1-3, with the identity of the D gene unclear. The TCR was taken from a man between 60 and 75 years old with acute or convalescent COVID-19. In nucleotide form, the sequence is TGTGCCAGCAGCGTAGCGGGGGGAAACACCATATATTTT. This codes for CASSVAGGNTIYF.